These 16 T cell receptor beta chains originate from one sample sequenced in a study of read filtering for tumor transcriptome and immune sequencing (dated by TCRdb to about 2020). The sequencing machine was an Illumina HiSeq 4000. The Immunoverse kit was used to build TCR libraries from around 420 ng RNA, with molecular barcoded adaptors covering alpha/delta and beta/gamma chains. TCRdb applied fastp at Q25 and MiXCR to the public reads, then kept only in-frame beta chains. Every CDR3 protein is listed once, alongside the most common genes and DNA of its rows. For this sample the table gives fewer than 7,000 distinct CDR3 sequences, of which less than 25% were detected only once. The top ten clonotypes cover around 25% of the sample. Sequenced sample: a population of CD138-negative cells sorted from bone marrow. Per the publication, the cell subset or site label means: bone marrow mononuclear cells depleted of CD138+ plasma/myeloma cells by negative magnetic selection. These receptors were collected from a donor aged 40 or over with multiple myeloma.

As for this clonotype: An end of the junction differs from the germline gene, which may be a read error. The chain links TRBV4-1 to TRBJ2-1, with D possibly being TRBD2 (6 bases). Germline loops: CDR1 MGHRA, CDR2 YSYEKL. The CDR3 sequence is 16 residues long. CDR3: CAGSQGTRGPYHEQFF. CDR3 in DNA: TGCGCCGGCAGCCAAGGGACTCGCGGGCCCTACCATGAGCAGTTCTTC.

The V call is TRBV19, the J call TRBJ2-5, with D uncertain. V lost 1 base and J 5 bases, leaving 11 bases between the germline ends. The germline gives CDR1 LNHDA, CDR2 SQIVND (reference sequence). This CDR3 is built from 14 residues. CDR3 DNA: TGTGCCAGTAGTATAGGAGGATCGACCGAGACCCAGTACTTC. Its translation: CASSIGGSTETQYF. Filled out from reference TRBV19 and TRBJ2-5, the complete variable domain reads DGGITQSPKYLFRKEGQNVTLSCEQNLNHDAMYWYRQDPGQGLRLIYYSQIVNDFQKGDIAEGYSVSREKKESFPLTVTSAQKNPTAFYLCASSIGGSTETQYFGPGTRLLVL.

In its sample, this clonotype was seen many times. V and J are TRBV2 and TRBJ1-5; no definite D call. Trimming removed 5 bases at V and 0 bases at J, with 8 bases between. The CDR3 runs 14 residues. From germline, CDR1 is SNHLY and CDR2 FYNNEI. The CDR3 reads CASSPDTSNQPQHF. In DNA, the CDR3 is TGTGCCAGCAGTCCTGACACTAGCAATCAGCCCCAGCATTTT. The full variable domain, rest sourced from reference TRBV2 and TRBJ1-5, is EPEVTQTPSHQVTQMGQEVILRCVPISNHLYFYWYRQILGQKVEFLVSFYNNEISEKSEIFDDQFSVERPDGSNFTLKIRSTKLEDSAMYFCASSPDTSNQPQHFGDGTRLSIL.

In its sample, this clonotype was seen many times. The chain links TRBV9 to TRBJ2-2; D is undetermined. The CDR3 runs 14 residues. V gave up 0 bases and J gave up 1 base, with 4 bases separating them. CDR1 is SGDLS and CDR2 is YYNGEE in the germline V gene. The CDR3 DNA follows: TGTGCCAGCAGCGTAGCTGGGAACACCGGGGAGCTGTTTTTT. It translates to CASSVAGNTGELFF. Filled out from reference TRBV9 and TRBJ2-2, the complete variable domain reads DSGVTQTPKHLITATGQRVTLRCSPRSGDLSVYWYQQSLDQGLQFLIQYYNGEERAKGNILERFSAQQFPDLHSELNLSSLELGDSALYFCASSVAGNTGELFFGEGSRLTVL.

There are many counts of this clonotype. The chain links TRBV18 to TRBJ2-1; possibly TRBD2 for D (6 bases). With 6 bases removed from V and 3 bases from J, the gap between germline ends came to 12 bases. In germline, CDR1 is KGHSH, CDR2 LQKENI. The CDR3 covers 14 residues. CDR3 nucleotide sequence: TGTGCCAGCTCGCCGCTAGCGAGCTACAATGAGCAGTTCTTC. It codes for CASSPLASYNEQFF.

The chain carries TRBV30 and TRBJ2-4, with D uncertain. Trimming took 4 bases from V and 0 from J, leaving 7 bases between them. The germline V gene has CDR1 GTSNPN and CDR2 SVGIG (reference sequence). This CDR3 has 13 residues. CDR3 in DNA: TGTGCCTGGACGAAAAAAGCCAAAAACATTCAGTACTTC. Amino acid sequence: CAWTKKAKNIQYF.

This clonotype is medium-sized in the sample. The chain employs TRBV10-2 and TRBJ2-3; 10 nucleotides agree with TRBD1. With V trimmed by 8 bases and J by 4 bases, 3 bases remained unmatched. This CDR3 spans 13 amino acids. Germline V CDR1 and CDR2: WSHSY, SAAADI. The CDR3 DNA reads as TGCGCCAGCCGGGACAGGGGTCCAGATACGCAGTATTTT. This sequence encodes CASRDRGPDTQYF.

This clonotype is categorized as medium-sized. CDR3 in amino acids: CASSLRTSSLEQYF. The CDR3 region has the DNA TGTGCCAGCAGCCTACGGACTAGCTCATTGGAGCAGTACTTC. This rearrangement joins TRBV12-3 or TRBV12-4 to TRBJ2-7; 8 positions match TRBD2. This CDR3 has 14 residues. V was clipped by 6 bases and J by 7 bases; unmatched bases: 11.

By frequency in the sample, this clonotype is medium-sized. The CDR3: CASSRQGSPYNEQFF. The DNA for the CDR3 is TGTGCCAGCAGCAGACAGGGTTCCCCCTACAATGAGCAGTTCTTC. The chain employs TRBV11-2 and TRBJ2-1; 7 positions agree with TRBD1. Germline values: CDR1 SGHAT, CDR2 FQNNGV. After removal of 5 bases from V and 2 bases from J, the junction contained 6 bases not matched to a gene. This CDR3 comprises 15 residues. The full variable domain, its missing parts supplied by reference TRBV11-2 and TRBJ2-1, is EAGVAQSPRYKIIEKRQSVAFWCNPISGHATLYWYQQILGQGPKLLIQFQNNGVVDDSQLPKDRFSAERLKGVDSTLKIQPAKLEDSAVYLCASSRQGSPYNEQFFGPGTRLTVL.

This clonotype was detected ten times or more. This sequence joins TRBV2 and TRBJ2-1; D is undetermined. The CDR3 covers 14 residues. Trimming cost V 4 bases and J 0 bases, with 7 bases left between them. Germline V gives CDR1 SNHLY, CDR2 FYNNEI. CDR3 sequence (DNA): TGTGCCAGCAGTGTTAGGAGCTCCTACAATGAGCAGTTCTTC. Its translation: CASSVRSSYNEQFF. Complete variable domain (other parts from reference TRBV2 and TRBJ2-1): EPEVTQTPSHQVTQMGQEVILRCVPISNHLYFYWYRQILGQKVEFLVSFYNNEISEKSEIFDDQFSVERPDGSNFTLKIRSTKLEDSAMYFCASSVRSSYNEQFFGPGTRLTVL.

Many counts were recorded for this clonotype. The chain is built from TRBV19 and TRBJ2-7; 13 bases agree with TRBD2. Trimming took 9 bases from V and 4 from J; bases not matched to a gene: 6. The CDR3 extends over 14 amino acids. Germline-derived CDR1 and CDR2 are LNHDA and SQIVND (reference sequence). CDR3 amino acids: CASTRTSGSYEQYF. The CDR3 DNA follows: TGTGCCAGCACACGGACTAGCGGGAGTTACGAGCAGTACTTC.

This clonotype is labeled as medium-sized (0.01 to 0.1%). This chain links TRBV7-2 with TRBJ2-3; the D is unclear. This CDR3 is built from 13 residues. Germline values: CDR1 SGHTA, CDR2 FQGNSA. Trimming cost V 0 bases and J 7 bases, with 8 bases left between them. CDR3 nucleotide sequence: TGTGCCAGCAGCTTAGCGCCCAGAAATACGCAGTATTTT. The encoded protein is CASSLAPRNTQYF. The whole variable domain, filled in from reference TRBV7-2 and TRBJ2-3, reads GAGVSQSPSNKVTEKGKDVELRCDPISGHTALYWYRQSLGQGLEFLIYFQGNSAPDKSGLPSDRFSAERTGGSVSTLTIQRTQQEDSAVYLCASSLAPRNTQYFGPGTRLTVL.

The sample holds many counts of this clonotype. This chain links TRBV12-3 or TRBV12-4 with TRBJ1-5, with 9 positions matching TRBD1. The CDR3 consists of 14 residues. Trimming cost V 5 bases and J 4 bases; bases outside gene matches: 3. The CDR3 DNA is TGTGCCAGCAGTCGACAGGGGGTTAATCAGCCCCAGCATTTT. This gives the protein CASSRQGVNQPQHF.

This clonotype occurred many times. The V and J genes are TRBV30 and TRBJ1-5; no clear D gene. The V end was cut by 0 bases, the J end by 1 base, with 4 bases between. The length of the CDR3 is 13 residues. CDR1 and CDR2 from the germline V gene are GTSNPN and SVGIG (reference sequence). In nucleotides, the CDR3 is TGTGCCTGGAGTGTAGGCAGCAATCAGCCCCAGCATTTT. Translated: CAWSVGSNQPQHF.

Points on this clonotype: Germline and junction disagree at one end, which may indicate a read error. The chain carries TRBV11-2 and TRBJ2-7; 9 bases fit TRBD1. Germline CDR1 is SGHAT and CDR2 is FQNNGV. The CDR3 totals 15 residues. CDR3 loop: CAISPRQGEPSEQYF. In DNA, the CDR3 is TGTGCCATCAGCCCCAGACAGGGGGAGCCGAGCGAGCAGTACTTC.

This clonotype is medium-sized (0.01 to 0.1%) within its sample. J is TRBJ1-2 and V is TRBV3-1; 7 nucleotides agree with TRBD1. V lost 4 bases, J lost 4 bases, and 6 bases stayed unmatched. Germline lookup yields CDR1 LGHDT and CDR2 YNNKEL (reference sequence). The CDR3 is made up of 14 amino acids. CDR3 loop: CASSPQQGIYGYTF. The CDR3 DNA reads as TGTGCCAGCAGCCCCCAACAGGGGATCTATGGCTACACCTTC.